This TCR beta chain was sequenced during a study of technical replicates of blood from a few donors. Profiling relied on immunoSEQ multiplex PCR, and the TCRdb table lists in-frame clones only, not all of them. This sample yields about 85,000 clones, of which 85% to 95% are seen a single time; 0.25% to 0.3% belongs to the top ten. The V end was cut by 10 bases, the J end by 2 bases, with 14 bases between. CDR1 and CDR2 (germline): ENHRY, SYGVKD. This CDR3 has 14 residues. This receptor was obtained from a human donor in good health. The rearrangement uses TRBV10-3 and TRBJ2-2; weak D call: TRBD2 (5 bases). Material: T cells isolated from PBMCs. This CDR3 reads CATVTMPNTGELFF. CDR3 sequence (DNA): TGTGCCACCGTGACTATGCCTAACACCGGGGAGCTGTTTTTT.